The 12 T cell receptor beta chains in this list originate from one sample, sequenced in a study of blood T cell repertoires in COVID-19. TCRdb keeps only in-frame clones here, not all; method: immunoSEQ multiplex PCR. The sample lists fewer than 250,000 clones, approximately 91% occurring once. What was sequenced was peripheral blood. The receptors originated from a man younger than 40 with COVID-19, enrolled during active disease.

The chain links TRBV2 to TRBJ1-1, with D perhaps matching TRBD1 (5 bases). The CDR3 is 14 amino acids. The V gene's germline CDR1 is SNHLY and CDR2 FYNNEI. V was shortened by 2 bases and J by 3 bases, with 10 bases between the two germline ends. Written as DNA, the CDR3 is TGTGCCAGCAGTGAACAGGGTAGGGACACTGAAGCTTTCTTT. Translation: CASSEQGRDTEAFF.

The gene calls are TRBV29-1 and TRBJ1-1; 8 nucleotides match TRBD1. Germline V lookup: CDR1 SQVTM, CDR2 ANQGSEA. Trimming cost V 1 base and J 6 bases; bases outside gene matches: 10. The CDR3 has 15 amino acids. The CDR3 nucleotides are TGCAGCGTTGAAGCTTGGACAGGGTTTGTACCTGAAGCTTTCTTT. Translated: CSVEAWTGFVPEAFF.

The chain recombines TRBV24-1 with TRBJ2-1, with 15 positions matching TRBD2. Trimming took 4 bases from V and 12 from J; bases not matched to a gene: 9. CDR1 and CDR2 (germline): KGHDR, SFDVKD. The CDR3 is made up of 16 amino acids. The CDR3 loop is CATSDDGTSGGRGQFF. In DNA, the CDR3 is TGTGCCACCAGTGACGACGGGACTAGCGGGGGGAGAGGGCAGTTCTTC.

This chain connects TRBV9 to TRBJ2-5; 8 bases are shared with TRBD2. CDR3 size: 17 residues. Germline CDR1 is SGDLS and CDR2 is YYNGEE. J lost 3 bases, V lost 0 bases, and 10 bases had no gene match. CDR3 sequence: CASSVGGSGGPEETQYF. The CDR3 bases are TGTGCCAGCAGCGTAGGAGGGAGCGGGGGACCCGAAGAGACCCAGTACTTC.

This clone was seen only once. The V gene is TRBV7-9, the J gene TRBJ1-2, with D perhaps matching TRBD1 (6 bases). CDR3 length: 14 amino acids. Between the trimmed V and J ends, which lost 1 base and 8 bases, there was a span of 14 bases. From germline, CDR1 is SEHNR and CDR2 FQNEAQ (reference sequence). The CDR3 loop is CASSLVQGVKGYTF. The CDR3, as DNA: TGTGCCAGCAGCTTAGTACAGGGAGTAAAGGGCTACACCTTC.

The CDR3 DNA sequence: TGTGCAACCTCGGGGGTCGAGGGCAATCAGCCCCAGCATTTT. Amino acids: CATSGVEGNQPQHF. The chain employs TRBV2 and TRBJ1-5; weak D call: TRBD1 (5 bases). The V gene's germline CDR1 is SNHLY and CDR2 FYNNEI. This CDR3 comprises 14 residues.

The J gene is TRBJ2-2, the V gene TRBV5-1; D is perhaps TRBD1 (5 bases). This CDR3 comprises 16 residues. In germline, CDR1 is SGHRS, CDR2 YFSETQ. Trimming pared 0 bases from V and 1 base from J, leaving 10 bases between. Here the CDR3 reads CASSLEWGGNTGELFF. DNA for the CDR3: TGCGCCAGCAGCTTGGAATGGGGCGGGAACACCGGGGAGCTGTTTTTT. Based on the CDR3 plus reference TRBV5-1 and TRBJ2-2, the full variable domain is KAGVTQTPRYLIKTRGQQVTLSCSPISGHRSVSWYQQTPGQGLQFLFEYFSETQRNKGNFPGRFSGRQFSNSRSEMNVSTLELGDSALYLCASSLEWGGNTGELFFGEGSRLTVL.

This chain links TRBV6-2 or TRBV6-3 with TRBJ1-5; 8 bases are a match to TRBD1. Germline-derived CDR1 and CDR2 are MNHEY and SVGEGT. The V segment lost 5 bases and the J segment 9 bases; nucleotides outside the gene matches: 12. The CDR3 loop spans 15 amino acids. CDR3 nucleotide sequence: TGTGCCAGCAGTAATCACAGGGGGTCCGAGTGGCCCCAGCATTTT. It codes for CASSNHRGSEWPQHF.

The chain joins TRBV5-4 to TRBJ1-2; D is uncertain. CDR1 and CDR2 from the germline V gene are SGHNT and YYREEE (reference sequence). V was clipped by 3 bases and J by 11 bases, with 17 bases between them. The CDR3 sequence is 13 residues long. The CDR3 DNA reads as TGTGCCAGCAGCTCCCCGGGTCCAGAAAGGTACACCTTC. This codes for CASSSPGPERYTF.

The rearrangement links TRBV5-1 to TRBJ1-2; D might be TRBD1 (6 bases). V lost 5 bases to trimming and J lost 5 bases, with 19 bases between them. Germline CDR1 and CDR2: SGHRS and YFSETQ. CDR3 length equals 15 residues. CDR3 protein: CASSIGQTNSYGYTF. The CDR3 DNA reads TGCGCCAGCAGTATCGGACAGACAAATTCTTATGGCTACACCTTC.

The chain combines TRBV6-5 with TRBJ2-2; 8 positions match TRBD1. Germline values: CDR1 MNHEY, CDR2 SVGAGI. The CDR3 loop spans 15 amino acids. Germline trimming cut 11 bases from V and 4 bases from J; bases unmatched to any gene: 12. The CDR3: CALLPGTGGTGELFF. CDR3 sequence (DNA): TGTGCCCTCCTCCCCGGGACAGGCGGCACCGGGGAGCTGTTTTTT.

The genes are TRBV19 and TRBJ2-2, with TRBD2 matching over 7 bases. Germline trimming cut 2 bases from V and 3 bases from J; bases unmatched to any gene: 6. Looked up from germline, CDR1 is LNHDA and CDR2 is SQIVND (reference sequence). CDR3 size: 16 residues. CDR3 nucleotide sequence: TGTGCCAGTAGTATATACCTAGCGGATGACACCGGGGAGCTGTTTTTT. This codes for CASSIYLADDTGELFF.